One sample yielded the 15 T cell receptor beta chains listed below, sequenced in a study of Ad26.COV2.S vaccination and SARS-CoV-2 variants. The repertoire was sequenced with immunoSEQ multiplex PCR; TCRdb's copy has only in-frame clones and lacks some. The sample lists under 250,000 clones, around 88% occurring once. This sample's treatment: over 15 received Ad26.COV2.S at low or high dose, single or two shots; about 5 received placebo; per-sample allocation not given. Sample collection was performed on day 63 after the first vaccine or placebo injection. Sequenced material: peripheral blood, taken in a trial of Ad26.COV2.S vaccine versus placebo. The receptor set was obtained from a person aged 18-65 years who received the Ad26.COV2.S COVID-19 vaccine or a placebo.

The chain has TRBV7-5 and TRBJ2-7; TRBD2 is taken as the D call from the table, unchecked against the DNA. TRBV7-5 is given as a pseudogene. The CDR3 runs 16 residues. The CDR3 DNA is TGTGCCAGAAGCTTAGTCCGGACTAGCGACCTCTACGAGCAGTACGTC. This translates into CARSLVRTSDLYEQYV.

This sequence joins TRBV7-9 and TRBJ1-3; unclear D gene. The CDR3 sequence is 13 residues long. Between the trimmed V and J ends, which lost 1 base and 4 bases, there was a span of 5 bases. CDR1 SEHNR and CDR2 FQNEAQ come from the germline V gene (reference sequence). The CDR3 reads CASSLGTGNTIYF. CDR3 nucleotides: TGTGCCAGCAGCTTAGGGACCGGAAACACCATATATTTT.

V usage is TRBV6-1 and J usage is TRBJ1-5, with 8 nucleotides matching TRBD1. This CDR3 contains 15 residues. V gave up 1 base and J gave up 7 bases; unmatched junction bases: 6. The V gene's germline CDR1 is MNHNS and CDR2 SASEGT. This CDR3 is CASSEGTGTLQPQHF. The CDR3 bases are TGTGCCAGCAGTGAAGGGACAGGGACGTTACAGCCCCAGCATTTT.

The chain is built from TRBV7-3 and TRBJ1-1; D is ambiguous. Germline V gene data show CDR1 as SGHTA and CDR2 as FQGTGA. Between the trimmed V and J ends, which lost 6 bases and 0 bases, there was a span of 8 bases. The CDR3 is made up of 13 amino acids. The DNA of the CDR3 is TGTGCCAGCAGTGACGGTTTGAACACTGAAGCTTTCTTT. This sequence encodes CASSDGLNTEAFF.

There are a few counts of this clone. The chain carries TRBV6-5 and TRBJ2-6; TRBD1 agrees at 7 bases. The CDR3 contains 15 residues. Germline V gene sequence: CDR1 MNHEY, CDR2 SVGAGI. V dropped 6 bases and J dropped 0; count of bases not matched to a gene: 2. The CDR3 reads CASRPGGSGANVLTF. The CDR3, as DNA: TGTGCCAGCAGGCCAGGGGGCTCTGGGGCCAACGTCCTGACTTTC.

The V gene is TRBV11-3, the J gene TRBJ2-1, with 8 bases identical to TRBD2. This CDR3 region has 15 residues. CDR1 is SGHNT and CDR2 is YENEEA in the germline V gene. After removal of 6 bases from V and 8 bases from J, the junction contained 12 bases not matched to a gene. The CDR3 is CASRETSGPVYEQFF. For the CDR3, the DNA is TGTGCCAGCAGGGAAACTAGCGGACCTGTCTATGAGCAGTTCTTC.

This chain's CDR3 is CASSLGGSGANVLTF. DNA of the CDR3: TGTGCCAGCAGCCTAGGGGGTTCTGGGGCCAACGTCCTGACTTTC. This chain connects TRBV7-9 to TRBJ2-6, with D perhaps TRBD1 (6 bases). The V and J ends lost 5 bases and 1 base respectively, with 9 bases between them. CDR3 length equals 15 residues. Germline values: CDR1 SEHNR, CDR2 FQNEAQ (reference sequence).

The V gene is TRBV6-4, the J gene TRBJ2-1; 16 nucleotides agree with TRBD2. This CDR3 region has 14 residues. Germline V lookup: CDR1 MRHNA, CDR2 SNTAGT. With 7 bases clipped from V and 9 bases from J, the junction kept 3 bases outside the gene matches. CDR3 DNA: TGTGCCAGCAATGGGACTAGCGGGGGGGGTGAGCAGTTCTTC. As protein: CASNGTSGGGEQFF.

This chain links TRBV7-9 with TRBJ1-3; perhaps TRBD1 as D (5 bases). Trimming stripped 6 bases from V and 8 bases from J, with 26 bases between. The germline V gene has CDR1 SEHNR and CDR2 FQNEAQ (reference sequence). This CDR3 is 17 amino acids long. Here the CDR3 DNA reads TGTGCCAGCAGGGAAAGTCTTAGGACACCCCGGGAAGACACCATATATTTT. Translation gives CASRESLRTPREDTIYF.

The rearrangement uses TRBV27 and TRBJ2-5; maybe TRBD2 (5 bases). The CDR3 is made up of 15 amino acids. Germline assignment: CDR1 MNHEY and CDR2 SMNVEV (reference sequence). Trimming took 2 bases from V and 4 from J, leaving 14 bases between them. The CDR3 region has the DNA TGTGCCAGCAGTTTAAGCATCACTAGGCGAGAGACCCAGTACTTC. This encodes CASSLSITRRETQYF.

The chain is built from TRBV6-5 and TRBJ2-7; 7 bases align to TRBD2. The germline V gene has CDR1 MNHEY and CDR2 SVGAGI. The junction had 3 bases not matched to a gene; V was cut back by 5 bases and J by 2 bases. This CDR3 is 13 amino acids long. The CDR3 nucleotides are TGTGCCAGCAGTACCGCGGGGGCCTACGAGCAGTACGTC. It specifies CASSTAGAYEQYV.

The V gene is TRBV6-4, the J gene TRBJ2-2; no clear D. This CDR3 is 15 amino acids long. Trimming took off 8 bases at V and 3 bases at J, with 16 bases between the two ends. Germline V lookup: CDR1 MRHNA, CDR2 SNTAGT. CDR3: CASRPGDGDTGELFF. The CDR3 coding sequence is TGTGCCAGCCGCCCCGGAGACGGAGACACCGGGGAGCTGTTTTTT.

This chain links TRBV5-1 with TRBJ1-5; a possible D gene is TRBD1 (6 bases). The V gene's germline CDR1 is SGHRS and CDR2 YFSETQ. The CDR3 length is 15 residues. Deletions cut 0 bases from V and 2 bases from J, with 9 bases between. CDR3 sequence reads: CASSLGGHGNQPQHF. The CDR3 nucleotides read TGCGCCAGCAGCTTGGGGGGACACGGCAATCAGCCCCAGCATTTT.

The chain is built from TRBV7-9 and TRBJ2-7, with unresolved D. V lost 6 bases and J lost 2, with 8 bases in between. Per the germline V gene, CDR1 is SEHNR and CDR2 is FQNEAQ (reference sequence). The CDR3 runs 12 residues. The chain's CDR3 is CASRTGAYEQYF. In DNA, the CDR3 is TGTGCCAGCAGGACTGGGGCCTACGAGCAGTACTTC.

DNA for the CDR3: TGTGCCAGCAGCTTCCTCGCAGGAAGTGGGACTAGCGCGAATGAGCAGTTCTTC. This translates into CASSFLAGSGTSANEQFF. The chain couples TRBV11-2 to TRBJ2-1; 10 bases are a match to TRBD2. After removal of 3 bases from V and 7 bases from J, the junction contained 15 bases not matched to a gene. The CDR3 runs 18 residues. CDR1 SGHAT and CDR2 FQNNGV come from the germline V gene.